This TCR beta chain is from a study of blood T cells in healthy people across ages. PCR was performed a second time for about 6 to 12 cycles using a sample-barcoded 5' primer and a J-beta primer mix. TCRdb recomputed calls from the 5' RACE reads with MiXCR, one row per CDR3 protein. The sample has some 1.4 million distinct CDR3 sequences, around 39% seen once; the top ten hold 7.9%. The CDR3 totals 13 residues. Looked up from germline, CDR1 is MNHNY and CDR2 is SVGAGI (reference sequence). V lost 6 bases and J lost 7; bases outside the gene matches: 7. A remark on this clonotype: Its cognate antigen is unknown.

Study findings and constraints: Unsorted PBMCs prevented conclusive naive versus antigen-experienced comparison. When set beside aged donors, long-lived donors presented more naive CD4+ cells and higher diversity.

This clonotype was obtained from a young woman in good health. Sample: blood. This chain joins TRBV6-6 and TRBJ1-2, with TRBD1 matching over 8 bases. The chain's CDR3 is CASRPGTGGGYTF. CDR3 coding DNA: TGTGCCAGCAGACCCGGGACAGGCGGTGGCTACACCTTC.